This T cell receptor (beta chain) originates from a study of beta chain features in type 1 diabetes. On the study more broadly: All of the samples together had 85 million to 130 million sorted cells examined.

Concerning this clone itself: Its antigen is unidentified.

Expressed TCRB transcripts were sequenced, since all the RNA that had been isolated was reverse transcribed. Sequencing was performed with immunoSEQ multiplex PCR; in TCRdb, only in-frame clones are kept and a portion is missing. Of roughly 400,000 clones in the sample, approximately 15% were seen once. Study results and caveats: TCRB CDR3s were moderately but significantly shorter in Type 1 diabetes patients in all four CD4+ subsets.

Sorted populations all had greater than 95% purity. Looked up from germline, CDR1 is SGDLS and CDR2 is YYNGEE. This CDR3 comprises 15 residues. V shed 4 bases, J shed 5 bases, and the junction held 7 bases outside the gene matches. V and J are TRBV9 and TRBJ2-3, with 10 bases fitting TRBD2. The receptor was derived from a man aged 25-40 years in good health. The specimen sequenced was naive CD4+ T cells from blood. CDR3 amino acids: CASSPPSSGRDTQYF. The CDR3, as DNA: TGTGCCAGCAGCCCACCTTCTAGCGGGAGAGATACGCAGTATTTT.